Below, 12 T cell receptor beta chains from the same sample are listed, as sequenced in a study of blood T cells in healthy people across ages. A sample-barcoded 5' primer and a J-beta primer mix were used in a second PCR of roughly 6 to 11 cycles. TCRdb re-called the 5' RACE reads through MiXCR, storing one row per CDR3 protein. The profile covers 1.5 million to 2 million distinct CDR3 sequences, with roughly 27% appearing a single time and roughly 8% taken by the ten largest. Material: blood. Receptors were obtained from a woman in her twenties or thirties in good health.

This clonotype was observed a few times. V is TRBV10-2 and J is TRBJ2-7; 9 nucleotides match TRBD1. The germline V gene encodes CDR1 WSHSY and CDR2 SAAADI. The ends lost 10 bases at V and 4 bases at J; junction bases unmatched: 20. The CDR3 contains 17 residues. The CDR3 region has the DNA TGCGCCACAGGTTCCGCGGGACAGGGACCTGACGGGTACGAGCAGTACTTC. It yields the protein CATGSAGQGPDGYEQYF.

In its sample, this clonotype was seen a few times. The rearrangement joins TRBV7-2 to TRBJ2-5; tentatively, D is TRBD2 (6 bases). The germline V and J ends were trimmed by 7 bases and 5 bases, with 14 bases remaining between them. Germline assignment: CDR1 SGHTA and CDR2 FQGNSA. This CDR3 has 13 amino acids. In DNA, the CDR3 is TGTGCCAGCACCTTTGCCCGGGGGGAGACCCAGTACTTC. Translating it yields CASTFARGETQYF.

Regarding this clonotype: This may be a read error, as it is one base from a much larger clone. V usage is TRBV24-1 and J usage is TRBJ2-5, with 9 bases lining up with TRBD2. Germline V gives CDR1 KGHDR, CDR2 SFDVKD. CDR3 size: 15 residues. The CDR3, as DNA: TGTGCCACCAGTGAGACTAGCGGTGTCCAAGAGCCCCAGTACTTC. Its translation: CATSETSGVQEPQYF.

This clonotype was seen repeatedly, ten times or more. The chain is built from TRBV24-1 and TRBJ2-5, with TRBD1 matching over 7 bases. The CDR3 contains 15 residues. From germline, CDR1 is KGHDR and CDR2 SFDVKD. V shed 3 bases and J 4 bases; nucleotides not matched to a gene: 7. CDR3 sequence reads: CATSDPTGTGETQYF. The CDR3 DNA sequence: TGTGCCACCAGTGATCCGACAGGGACGGGAGAGACCCAGTACTTC.

This clonotype was found a few times. The V call is TRBV7-9, the J call TRBJ1-2; D unresolved. CDR3 size: 13 residues. Germline V CDR1 and CDR2: SEHNR, FQNEAQ (reference sequence). With 4 bases removed from V and 8 bases from J, the gap between germline ends came to 14 bases. This CDR3 is CASSYSGGWGYTF. The CDR3 DNA follows: TGTGCCAGCAGCTACTCCGGTGGCTGGGGCTACACCTTC.

The chain has TRBV29-1 and TRBJ1-4, with 10 bases identical to TRBD1. The CDR3 totals 15 residues. In germline, CDR1 is SQVTM, CDR2 ANQGSEA. The junction had 16 bases not matched to a gene; V was cut back by 6 bases and J by 12 bases. As DNA, the CDR3 is TGCAGCGTCACGTCGGACGCCGGGACAGGGGTGGAACTGTTTTTT. Translating it yields CSVTSDAGTGVELFF.

The table lists this clonotype with many counts. The rearrangement joins TRBV7-2 to TRBJ2-3, with TRBD2 identical over 12 bases. Trimming removed 4 bases from V and 2 bases from J; junction bases left unmatched: 13. Germline V gene data show CDR1 as SGHTA and CDR2 as FQGNSA. CDR3 length: 19 residues. The CDR3 nucleotides are TGTGCCAGCAGCTCCAACGGACTAGCGGGAACCTCTACCACAGATACGCAGTATTTT. Its protein is CASSSNGLAGTSTTDTQYF.

In this sample, this clonotype turned up a few times. In DNA form, the CDR3 reads TGTGCCAGCAGCGTAGACGGGCCGCAGGATACGCAGTATTTT. Protein sequence: CASSVDGPQDTQYF. The chain couples TRBV9 to TRBJ2-3; D is ambiguous. The CDR3 runs 14 residues. The germline V gene has CDR1 SGDLS and CDR2 YYNGEE. Trimming pared 0 bases from V and 6 bases from J, leaving 11 bases between.

The chain has TRBV5-1 and TRBJ2-7, with a weak D call TRBD2 (5 bases). V lost 3 bases, J lost 3 bases, and 28 bases lay in between. The CDR3 is made up of 19 amino acids. Germline CDR1 is SGHRS and CDR2 is YFSETQ. The CDR3 DNA reads as TGCGCCAGCAGCTCCGGGAAGAGTGTCGAAAAGAACTTAGTCTACGAGCAGTACTTC. Protein: CASSSGKSVEKNLVYEQYF.

Ten or more counts support this clonotype. The V gene is TRBV6-6, the J gene TRBJ2-4, with D possibly being TRBD1 or TRBD2 (6 bases each). CDR1 MNHNY and CDR2 SVGAGI come from the germline V gene (reference sequence). V was clipped by 0 bases and J by 6 bases, with 12 bases between them. The CDR3 is made up of 15 amino acids. For the CDR3, the DNA is TGTGCCAGCAGTTACTCGGGGGGACAAGGAAACATTCAGTACTTC. It is translated as CASSYSGGQGNIQYF.

This clonotype has a handful of counts. The rearrangement links TRBV7-9 to TRBJ2-1; D remains unclear. Germline CDR1 reads SEHNR; CDR2 reads FQNEAQ (reference sequence). The CDR3 contains 12 residues. V lost 7 bases to trimming and J lost 6 bases, with 10 bases between them. CDR3 coding DNA: TGTGCCAGCACCCCCAAGACCAATGAGCAGTTCTTC. Its protein is CASTPKTNEQFF.

In the case of this clonotype: The conserved closing phenylalanine or tryptophan is absent in this CDR3, likely reflecting a read error. The rearrangement joins TRBV12-3 or TRBV12-4 to TRBJ2-3; D call uncertain. Trimming removed 0 bases at V and 4 bases at J, with 8 bases between. The CDR3 runs 14 residues. Here the CDR3 reads CASSLAAGADTQYS. The CDR3 DNA follows: TGTGCCAGCAGTTTAGCGGCCGGCGCAGATACGCAGTATTCT.